These 29 T cell receptor beta chains share one sample of origin, sequenced in a study of shared clonotypes between healthy human individuals. Profiling relied on immunoSEQ multiplex PCR, and the TCRdb table lists in-frame clones only, not all of them. The sample lists millions of clones; approximately 95% were seen once. Sequencing was performed on naive CD4+ T cells sorted from blood. The subset is: CD45RA+ positively selected. The receptors shown here come from a man between 18 and 35 years old in good health.

The chain combines TRBV2 with TRBJ1-2; D perhaps matches TRBD1 (6 bases). This CDR3 is 14 amino acids long. The V and J ends lost 5 bases and 3 bases respectively, with 13 bases between them. Germline CDR1 and CDR2: SNHLY and FYNNEI. The CDR3 coding sequence is TGTGCCAGCAGTCAACAGGGTTTTGACTATGGCTACACCTTC. The encoded protein is CASSQQGFDYGYTF.

About this clone itself: At the DNA level, this CDR3 is encoded by other sequences in the same sample as well. The rearrangement joins TRBV2 to TRBJ2-1, with 8 positions matching TRBD2. V shed 4 bases and J 10 bases; nucleotides not matched to a gene: 0. CDR1 is SNHLY, CDR2 FYNNEI, per germline. This CDR3 has 11 residues. CDR3 nucleotide sequence: TGTGCCAGCAGTGTAGCGGGGGAGCAGTTCTTC. This sequence encodes CASSVAGEQFF.

The chain couples TRBV7-2 to TRBJ2-7; either TRBD1 or TRBD2 may supply D (5 bases each). Trimming removed 2 bases at V and 3 bases at J, with 20 bases between. Germline loops: CDR1 SGHTA, CDR2 FQGNSA. The CDR3 is 17 amino acids. CDR3 coding DNA: TGTGCCAGCAGCTTAAACGTAGGGGCAGGTGGGAGCTACGAGCAGTACTTC. Protein sequence: CASSLNVGAGGSYEQYF.

This clone is a singleton in its sample. The chain recombines TRBV5-4 with TRBJ2-6; 10 bases are shared with TRBD1. There are 18 residues in the CDR3. V dropped 4 bases and J dropped 0; count of bases not matched to a gene: 7. Germline V gene sequence: CDR1 SGHNT, CDR2 YYREEE (reference sequence). The CDR3 region has the DNA TGTGCCAGCAGCCTTGGGGGACAGGGGTCCTCTGGGGCCAACGTCCTGACTTTC. Its translation is CASSLGGQGSSGANVLTF. Full variable domain (remainder filled in from reference TRBV5-4 and TRBJ2-6): ETGVTQSPTHLIKTRGQQVTLRCSSQSGHNTVSWYQQALGQGPQFIFQYYREEENGRGNFPPRFSGLQFPNYSSELNVNALELDDSALYLCASSLGGQGSSGANVLTFGAGSRLTVL.

This chain joins TRBV18 and TRBJ1-2, with D unresolved. This CDR3 region has 15 residues. The V end lost 3 bases, the J end lost 4 bases, and 15 bases lay between the germline ends. The germline V gene has CDR1 KGHSH and CDR2 LQKENI. CDR3 coding DNA: TGTGCCAGCTCACCGCAACAGAAAAGCGGCTATGGCTACACCTTC. Protein sequence: CASSPQQKSGYGYTF. Variable domain in full (rest from reference TRBV18 and TRBJ1-2): NAGVMQNPRHLVRRRGQEARLRCSPMKGHSHVYWYRQLPEEGLKFMVYLQKENIIDESGMPKERFSAEFPKEGPSILRIQQVVRGDSAAYFCASSPQQKSGYGYTFGSGTRLTVV.

The chain links TRBV5-1 to TRBJ1-1; possible D gene TRBD1, 6 bases. V was shortened by 4 bases and J by 1 base, with 11 bases between the two germline ends. Germline CDR1 reads SGHRS; CDR2 reads YFSETQ. The CDR3 is 14 amino acids. The CDR3 loop is CASSAQGWNTEAFF. DNA for the CDR3: TGCGCCAGCAGCGCGCAGGGGTGGAACACTGAAGCTTTCTTT.

The V gene is TRBV6-1, the J gene TRBJ1-5; D possibly corresponds to TRBD1 (5 bases). The V end was cut by 5 bases, the J end by 1 base, with 9 bases between. Germline V gene lookup returns CDR1 MNHNS and CDR2 SASEGT. The CDR3 is made up of 14 amino acids. The CDR3 region is CASSRTLSNQPQHF. The CDR3 DNA sequence: TGTGCCAGCAGTCGGACACTAAGCAATCAGCCCCAGCATTTT.

This chain connects TRBV6-6 to TRBJ1-4; 10 bases are a match to TRBD1. CDR1 and CDR2 (germline): MNHNY, SVGAGI (reference sequence). After removal of 8 bases from V and 7 bases from J, the junction contained 4 bases not matched to a gene. The CDR3 is 13 amino acids. CDR3 protein: CASARTGGEKLFF. CDR3 DNA: TGTGCCAGCGCCAGGACAGGGGGTGAAAAACTGTTTTTT.

V is TRBV7-9 and J is TRBJ2-7; D ambiguous. The CDR3 spans 12 residues. Germline V gives CDR1 SEHNR, CDR2 FQNEAQ (reference sequence). V lost 3 bases, J lost 3 bases, and 6 bases lay in between. The CDR3 region has the DNA TGTGCCAGCAGCTTTCACCTCTACGAGCAGTACTTC. Translated, it gives CASSFHLYEQYF.

Only a few counts were recorded for this clone. This chain's CDR3 is CASSPGGANYGYTF. CDR3 DNA sequence: TGCGCCAGCAGCCCCGGAGGGGCTAACTATGGCTACACCTTC. V usage is TRBV5-1 and J usage is TRBJ1-2, with D perhaps TRBD1 (5 bases). V was trimmed by 4 bases and J by 0 bases, leaving 10 bases between them. Germline CDR1 and CDR2: SGHRS and YFSETQ. The CDR3 sequence is 14 residues long. Based on the CDR3 plus reference TRBV5-1 and TRBJ1-2, the full variable domain is KAGVTQTPRYLIKTRGQQVTLSCSPISGHRSVSWYQQTPGQGLQFLFEYFSETQRNKGNFPGRFSGRQFSNSRSEMNVSTLELGDSALYLCASSPGGANYGYTFGSGTRLTVV.

The chain uses TRBV7-6 and TRBJ2-1; 13 nucleotides agree with TRBD2. Germline V CDR1 and CDR2: SGHVS, FNYEAQ. V shed 6 bases, J shed 5 bases, and the junction held 4 bases outside the gene matches. The CDR3 is 15 residues long. The CDR3 sequence: CASSFGTSGNNEQFF. The DNA of the CDR3 is TGTGCCAGCAGTTTCGGGACTAGCGGGAACAATGAGCAGTTCTTC.

The V call is TRBV30, the J call TRBJ1-6, with D uncertain. The V and J ends lost 0 bases and 10 bases respectively, with 10 bases between them. The germline V gene encodes CDR1 GTSNPN and CDR2 SVGIG (reference sequence). This CDR3 spans 13 amino acids. CDR3 sequence: CAWSVEGSSPLHF. The CDR3 DNA reads as TGTGCCTGGAGTGTCGAGGGAAGCTCACCCCTCCACTTT.

This chain uses TRBV6-5 with TRBJ1-1; 8 bases match TRBD1. Germline loops: CDR1 MNHEY, CDR2 SVGAGI. V lost 5 bases, J lost 4 bases, and 6 bases stayed unmatched. CDR3 size: 14 residues. The CDR3 DNA sequence: TGTGCCAGCAGTGCGACAGGGGTATCCACTGAAGCTTTCTTT. This translates into CASSATGVSTEAFF.

The CDR3 loop is CASSPNPGVGTEAFF. Here the CDR3 DNA reads TGTGCCAGCAGCCCAAACCCAGGGGTAGGCACTGAAGCTTTCTTT. The V call is TRBV9, the J call TRBJ1-1; perhaps TRBD1 as D (6 bases). The V and J ends lost 4 bases and 4 bases respectively, with 17 bases between them. The CDR3 has 15 amino acids. Germline V lookup: CDR1 SGDLS, CDR2 YYNGEE.

J is TRBJ2-7 and V is TRBV6-6, with TRBD2 as a possible D gene (6 bases). The CDR3 spans 11 residues. The germline V gene has CDR1 MNHNY and CDR2 SVGAGI (reference sequence). Trimming stripped 4 bases from V and 7 bases from J, with 8 bases between. CDR3 sequence (DNA): TGTGCCAGCAGTTTGGGGGGAGAGCAGTACTTC. Its translation is CASSLGGEQYF.

V and J are TRBV10-3 and TRBJ1-2, with TRBD1 matching over 8 bases. V trimming: 1 base; J trimming: 8 bases; junction bases outside the gene matches: 6. CDR1 is ENHRY and CDR2 is SYGVKD in the germline V gene. The CDR3 is made up of 14 amino acids. Here the CDR3 reads CAISELTGVYGYTF. The CDR3 DNA follows: TGTGCCATCAGTGAGTTGACAGGGGTATACGGCTACACCTTC.

This chain links TRBV28 with TRBJ2-7; D tentatively fits TRBD1 or TRBD2 (6 bases each). The length of the CDR3 is 12 residues. Germline assignment: CDR1 MDHEN and CDR2 SYDVKM. Trimming pared 1 base from V and 9 bases from J, leaving 10 bases between. In DNA, the CDR3 is TGTGCCAGCAGTTTATCACAGGGAGGGCAGTACTTC. Protein sequence: CASSLSQGGQYF.

The chain links TRBV7-9 to TRBJ1-3; D remains ambiguous. Germline lookup yields CDR1 SEHNR and CDR2 FQNEAQ (reference sequence). V lost 1 base and J 0 bases, leaving 7 bases between the germline ends. CDR3 size: 15 residues. CDR3 in DNA: TGTGCCAGCAGCTTAGACACGGACTCTGGAAACACCATATATTTT. Its translation is CASSLDTDSGNTIYF. The entire variable domain, with the rest obtained from reference TRBV7-9 and TRBJ1-3, is as follows: DTGVSQNPRHKITKRGQNVTFRCDPISEHNRLYWYRQTLGQGPEFLTYFQNEAQLEKSRLLSDRFSAERPKGSFSTLEIQRTEQGDSAMYLCASSLDTDSGNTIYFGEGSWLTVV.

The chain couples TRBV7-2 to TRBJ2-5; TRBD2 is a possible D gene (6 bases). CDR3 length: 15 residues. Germline assignment: CDR1 SGHTA and CDR2 FQGNSA. V lost 3 bases, J lost 5 bases, and 16 bases lay in between. The CDR3 nucleotides read TGTGCCAGCAGCTTCGGGCTCCTAGGGAGGGAGACCCAGTACTTC. Its translation is CASSFGLLGRETQYF. Drawing the rest from reference TRBV7-2 and TRBJ2-5, the complete variable domain is GAGVSQSPSNKVTEKGKDVELRCDPISGHTALYWYRQSLGQGLEFLIYFQGNSAPDKSGLPSDRFSAERTGGSVSTLTIQRTQQEDSAVYLCASSFGLLGRETQYFGPGTRLLVL.

In nucleotides, the CDR3 is TGTGCCACCTCCGAGGGGGTTGGATGGGGCTACACCTTC. Its protein product is CATSEGVGWGYTF. The chain combines TRBV6-1 with TRBJ1-2; D might be TRBD1 (6 bases). The CDR3 contains 13 residues. Germline CDR1 and CDR2: MNHNS and SASEGT. Trimming cost V 10 bases and J 8 bases, with 20 bases left between them.

This sequence joins TRBV6-1 and TRBJ1-1, with 8 bases aligning to TRBD1. The J segment lost 6 bases and the V segment lost 6 bases, leaving 9 bases of the junction unmatched. The V gene's germline CDR1 is MNHNS and CDR2 SASEGT. The CDR3 has 14 amino acids. The CDR3 region has the DNA TGTGCCAGCAGCGAGGACAGGGTTTTCTCTGAAGCTTTCTTT. Its protein product is CASSEDRVFSEAFF.

J is TRBJ2-5 and V is TRBV18; 7 positions match TRBD1. In germline, CDR1 is KGHSH, CDR2 LQKENI. The CDR3 sequence is 17 residues long. Losses at the gene ends were 4 bases for V and 3 bases for J; bases not matched to a gene: 14. Written as DNA, the CDR3 is TGTGCCAGCTCACTTCTGTCGGGACAGCTAACTAAAGAGACCCAGTACTTC. This sequence encodes CASSLLSGQLTKETQYF.

The chain combines TRBV7-2 with TRBJ1-3; D is unresolved. Germline V gene sequence: CDR1 SGHTA, CDR2 FQGNSA. V lost 0 bases and J lost 0, with 9 bases in between. CDR3 length equals 16 residues. In nucleotides, the CDR3 is TGTGCCAGCAGCTTAGCATGGATCTCCTCTGGAAACACCATATATTTT. This encodes CASSLAWISSGNTIYF.

This clone appeared a single time. The genes are TRBV7-4 and TRBJ2-7, with a weak D call TRBD1 (5 bases). The length of the CDR3 is 13 residues. In germline, CDR1 is SGHVT, CDR2 SQSDAQ. Trimming left V 10 bases short and J 2 bases short, with 15 bases between. The CDR3 reads CAIDWGSTYEQYF. The CDR3 DNA reads as TGTGCCATCGATTGGGGCTCGACCTACGAGCAGTACTTC.

Concerning this clone: At the DNA level, this CDR3 is encoded by other sequences in the same sample as well. The chain combines TRBV5-1 with TRBJ2-7; tentatively, D is TRBD1 or TRBD2 (5 bases each). CDR1 is SGHRS, CDR2 YFSETQ, per germline. The CDR3 spans 12 residues. V shed 2 bases and J shed 5 bases, with 8 bases lying between them. The CDR3 sequence is CASSLRGDEQYF. The CDR3 coding sequence is TGCGCCAGCAGCTTACGAGGGGACGAGCAGTACTTC.

V and J are TRBV10-3 and TRBJ1-2; the D gene is possibly TRBD1 (6 bases). CDR3 length: 16 amino acids. CDR1 is ENHRY, CDR2 SYGVKD, per germline. V gave up 0 bases and J gave up 1 base, with 12 bases separating them. The CDR3 DNA is TGTGCCATCAGTGAGTCAAGGGGGGAAGGTAACTATGGCTACACCTTC. Its translation is CAISESRGEGNYGYTF.

CDR3: CASSPRAGATNEKLFF. The DNA for the CDR3 is TGTGCCAGCAGTCCCCGGGCAGGCGCAACTAATGAAAAACTGTTTTTT. V usage is TRBV2 and J usage is TRBJ1-4, with D unclear. Germline CDR1 reads SNHLY; CDR2 reads FYNNEI. V was shortened by 5 bases and J by 0 bases, with 13 bases between the two germline ends. The CDR3 is 16 residues long.

The chain links TRBV7-6 to TRBJ1-1; D is ambiguous. Germline-derived CDR1 and CDR2 are SGHVS and FNYEAQ. The CDR3 spans 16 residues. Trimming pared 1 base from V and 0 bases from J, leaving 12 bases between. CDR3: CASSLEAWHLNTEAFF. DNA for the CDR3: TGTGCCAGCAGCTTAGAGGCGTGGCACTTGAACACTGAAGCTTTCTTT.

The chain combines TRBV10-3 with TRBJ2-7, with 9 bases matching TRBD2. J lost 6 bases, V lost 5 bases, and 11 bases had no gene match. CDR1 is ENHRY and CDR2 is SYGVKD in the germline V gene. The CDR3 runs 15 residues. CDR3 coding DNA: TGTGCCATCAGTAGTTTTAAAGCGGGAGGCTCCGAGCAGTACTTC. This sequence encodes CAISSFKAGGSEQYF.